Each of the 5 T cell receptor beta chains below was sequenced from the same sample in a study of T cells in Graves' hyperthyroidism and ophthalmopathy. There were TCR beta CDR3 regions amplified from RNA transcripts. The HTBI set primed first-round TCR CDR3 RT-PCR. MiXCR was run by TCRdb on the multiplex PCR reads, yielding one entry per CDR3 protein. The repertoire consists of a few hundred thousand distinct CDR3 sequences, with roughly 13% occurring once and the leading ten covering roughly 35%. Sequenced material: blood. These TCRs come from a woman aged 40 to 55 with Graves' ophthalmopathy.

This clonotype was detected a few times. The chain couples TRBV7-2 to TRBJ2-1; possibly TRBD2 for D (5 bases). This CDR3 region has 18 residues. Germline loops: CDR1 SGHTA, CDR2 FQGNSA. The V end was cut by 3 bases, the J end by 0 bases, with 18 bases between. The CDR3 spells CASSLGGLHESSYNEQFF. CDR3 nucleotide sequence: TGTGCCAGCAGCTTGGGCGGACTTCATGAAAGCTCCTACAATGAGCAGTTCTTC.

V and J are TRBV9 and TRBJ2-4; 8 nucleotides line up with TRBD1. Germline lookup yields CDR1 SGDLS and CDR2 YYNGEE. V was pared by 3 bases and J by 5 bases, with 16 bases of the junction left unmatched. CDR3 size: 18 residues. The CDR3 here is CASSASLGAGGRENIQYF. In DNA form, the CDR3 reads TGTGCCAGCAGCGCAAGTCTTGGGGCAGGGGGCAGGGAAAACATTCAGTACTTC.

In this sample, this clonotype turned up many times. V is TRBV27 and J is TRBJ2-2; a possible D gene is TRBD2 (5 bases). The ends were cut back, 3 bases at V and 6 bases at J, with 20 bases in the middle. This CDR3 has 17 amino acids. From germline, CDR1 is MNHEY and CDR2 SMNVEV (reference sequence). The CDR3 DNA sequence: TGTGCCAGCAGTTTCACCCCGGGGTATAACATACCCGGGGAGCTGTTTTTT. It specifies CASSFTPGYNIPGELFF.

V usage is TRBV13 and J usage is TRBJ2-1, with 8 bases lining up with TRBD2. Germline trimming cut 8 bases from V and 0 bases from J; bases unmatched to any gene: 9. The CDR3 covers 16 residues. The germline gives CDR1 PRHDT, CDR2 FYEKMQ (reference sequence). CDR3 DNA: TGTGCCAGCGATAGCGGGGTCTCCAGCTCCTACAATGAGCAGTTCTTC. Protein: CASDSGVSSSYNEQFF.

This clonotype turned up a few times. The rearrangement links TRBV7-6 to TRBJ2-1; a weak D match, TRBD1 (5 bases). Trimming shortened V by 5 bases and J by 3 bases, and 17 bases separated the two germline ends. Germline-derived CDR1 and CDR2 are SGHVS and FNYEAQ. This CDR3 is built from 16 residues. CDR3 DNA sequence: TGTGCCAGCAGCCCTTTTAGGGGTGAGAACTACAATGAGCAGTTCTTC. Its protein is CASSPFRGENYNEQFF.